A single TCR beta chain is shown here with its context. These data come from a study of monozygotic twins with inflammatory bowel disease. It was from whole blood, with no T cell sorting, that total RNA was isolated. CDR1 is DFQATT and CDR2 is SNEGSKA in the germline V gene (reference sequence). This CDR3 comprises 17 residues. Researchers used template switching to add UMIs featuring a 6-nucleotide sample barcode. No DNA is given; TCRdb re-called the 5' RACE reads and lists each CDR3 protein once. The table for this sample gives over 150,000 distinct CDR3 sequences. This TCR derives from a human donor with ulcerative colitis or Crohn's disease, or a healthy co-twin of an affected twin (not recorded which). Sequenced material: blood. The V gene is TRBV20-1, the J gene TRBJ1-1; TCRdb picks TRBD1, but there is no DNA to check that call. The CDR3 spells CSATGGQGGFMNTEAFF.